This record looks at one TCR delta chain sequence and its context. This sample is drawn from a study of gamma-delta T cells after stem cell transplantation. From germline, CDR1 is GEAIGNYY and CDR2 EKD. The CDR3 contains 21 residues. With V trimmed by 0 bases and J by 1 base, 8 bases remained unmatched. TCRdb re-identified clones in the RT-PCR reads via CATT. In the table there are around 2,400 delta-chain clones, around 40% of which are singletons. The V gene is TRDV2, the J gene TRDJ3, with 13 bases that match TRDD3. This sequence originates from a human donor. It is not recorded whose cells these are; they may come from a transplant donor. The specimen was gamma-delta T cells. CDR3 nucleotide sequence: TGTGCCTGTGACACCGTACTGGGGGATACGCGCGAGTCCTGGGACACCCGACAGATGTTTTTC. Its protein product is CACDTVLGDTRESWDTRQMFF.